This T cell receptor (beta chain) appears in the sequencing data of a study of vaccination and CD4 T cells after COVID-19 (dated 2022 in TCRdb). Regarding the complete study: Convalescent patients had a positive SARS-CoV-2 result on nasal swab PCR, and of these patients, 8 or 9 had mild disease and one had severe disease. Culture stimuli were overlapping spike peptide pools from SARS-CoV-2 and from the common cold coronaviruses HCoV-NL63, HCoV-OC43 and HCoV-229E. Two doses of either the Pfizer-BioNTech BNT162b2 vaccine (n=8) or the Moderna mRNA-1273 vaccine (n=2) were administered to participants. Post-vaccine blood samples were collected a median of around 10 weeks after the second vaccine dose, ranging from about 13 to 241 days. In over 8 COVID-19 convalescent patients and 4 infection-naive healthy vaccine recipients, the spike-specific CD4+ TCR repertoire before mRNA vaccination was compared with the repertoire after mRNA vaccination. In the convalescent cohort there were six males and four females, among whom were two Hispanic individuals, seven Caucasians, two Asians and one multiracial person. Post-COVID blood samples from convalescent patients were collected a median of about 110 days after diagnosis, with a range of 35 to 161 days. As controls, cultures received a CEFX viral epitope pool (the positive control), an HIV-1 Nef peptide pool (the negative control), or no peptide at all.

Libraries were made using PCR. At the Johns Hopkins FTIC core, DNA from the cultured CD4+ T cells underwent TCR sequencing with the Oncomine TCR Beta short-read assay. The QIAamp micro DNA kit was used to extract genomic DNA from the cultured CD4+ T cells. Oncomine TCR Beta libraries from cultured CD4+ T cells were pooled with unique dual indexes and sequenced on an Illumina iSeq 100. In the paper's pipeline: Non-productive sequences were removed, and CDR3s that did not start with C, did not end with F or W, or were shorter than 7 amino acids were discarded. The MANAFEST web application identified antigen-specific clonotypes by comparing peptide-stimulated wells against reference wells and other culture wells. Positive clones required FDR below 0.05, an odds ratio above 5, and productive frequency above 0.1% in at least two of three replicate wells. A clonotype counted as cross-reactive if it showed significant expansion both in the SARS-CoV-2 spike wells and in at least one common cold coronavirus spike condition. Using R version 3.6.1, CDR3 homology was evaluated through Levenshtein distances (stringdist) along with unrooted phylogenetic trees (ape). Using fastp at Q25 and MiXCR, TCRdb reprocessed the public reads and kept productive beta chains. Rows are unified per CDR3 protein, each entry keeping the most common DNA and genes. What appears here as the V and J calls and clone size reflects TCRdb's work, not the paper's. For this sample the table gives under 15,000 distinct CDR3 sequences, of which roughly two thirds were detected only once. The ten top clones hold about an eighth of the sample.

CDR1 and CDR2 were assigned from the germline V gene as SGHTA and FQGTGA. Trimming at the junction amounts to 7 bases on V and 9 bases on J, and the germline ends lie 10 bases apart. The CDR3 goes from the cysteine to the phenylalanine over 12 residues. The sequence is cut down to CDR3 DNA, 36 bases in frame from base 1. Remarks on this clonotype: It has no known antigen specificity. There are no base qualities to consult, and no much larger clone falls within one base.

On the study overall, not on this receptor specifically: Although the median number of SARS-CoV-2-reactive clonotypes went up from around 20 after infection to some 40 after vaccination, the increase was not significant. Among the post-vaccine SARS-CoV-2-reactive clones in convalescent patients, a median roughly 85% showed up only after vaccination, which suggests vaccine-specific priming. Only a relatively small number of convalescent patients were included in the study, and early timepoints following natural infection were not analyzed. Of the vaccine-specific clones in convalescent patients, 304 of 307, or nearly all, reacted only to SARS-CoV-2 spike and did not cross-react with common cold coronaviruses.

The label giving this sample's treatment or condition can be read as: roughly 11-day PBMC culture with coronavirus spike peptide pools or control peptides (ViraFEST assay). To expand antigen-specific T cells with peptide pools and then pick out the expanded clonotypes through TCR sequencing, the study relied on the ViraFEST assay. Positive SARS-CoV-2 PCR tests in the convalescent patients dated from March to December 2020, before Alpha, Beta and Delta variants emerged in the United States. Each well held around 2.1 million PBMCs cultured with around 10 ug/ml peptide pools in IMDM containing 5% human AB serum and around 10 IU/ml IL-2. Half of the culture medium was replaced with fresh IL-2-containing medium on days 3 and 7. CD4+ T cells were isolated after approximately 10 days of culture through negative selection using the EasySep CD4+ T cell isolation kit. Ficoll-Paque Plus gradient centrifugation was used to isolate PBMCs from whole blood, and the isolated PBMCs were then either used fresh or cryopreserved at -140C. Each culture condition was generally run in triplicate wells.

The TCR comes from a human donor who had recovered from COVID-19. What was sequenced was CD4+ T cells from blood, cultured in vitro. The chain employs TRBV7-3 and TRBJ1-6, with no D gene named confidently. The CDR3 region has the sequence CASKRVRSPLHF. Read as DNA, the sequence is TGTGCCAGCAAAAGGGTTCGTTCACCCCTCCACTTT.